Included here is one T cell receptor (beta chain) sequence, with context. As yet, its antigen is unknown. Between the trimmed V and J ends, which lost 6 bases and 0 bases, there was a span of 11 bases. This CDR3 contains 15 residues. Per germline, CDR1 SEHNR and CDR2 FQNEAQ (reference sequence). The sample originates from a study of T cell responses to AZD1222 COVID-19 vaccine. The study's findings and limits: Unmutated regions of variants are reportedly targeted by nearly half of spike-specific TCRs. The breadth and depth of Spike-specific TCRs increased once two AZD1222 doses had been given.

Libraries were prepared by immunoSEQ multiplex PCR; TCRdb keeps only in-frame clonotypes and omits some of them. The sample holds around 100,000 clones, 70% to 90% seen once. This TCR was recovered from an adult in good health. The genes are TRBV7-9 and TRBJ1-4; tentative D call: TRBD1 (6 bases). The starting material was peripheral blood, obtained on day 0 of MenACWY control vaccination. The CDR3 nucleotides read TGTGCCAGCAGAGGCAGGGGTACAACTAATGAAAAACTGTTTTTT. Amino acid sequence: CASRGRGTTNEKLFF.